The clone carrying this T cell receptor (beta chain) was observed a single time. These data originate in a study of blood T cell repertoires in COVID-19. In the authors' methods: Reference gene primer amplification in the assay estimated nucleated cell counts. Libraries were prepared by immunoSEQ multiplex PCR; TCRdb keeps only in-frame clonotypes and omits some of them. Clone size and V and J calls were adopted from that table, with D and trimming inferred from the DNA. Of 200,000 to 250,000 clones in the sample, 86% are singletons; the top ten hold over 2%. The clonotype originates from a man aged 30 to 39 who had recovered from COVID-19. Input material: peripheral blood.

CDR3 coding DNA: TGTGCCAGCTCACCGTGGGACTCGGGTGAGGCTCCGCCACAAGGGACCATATATTTT. Its protein is CASSPWDSGEAPPQGTIYF. This chain uses TRBV18 with TRBJ1-3; tentative D call: TRBD1 (5 bases). The CDR3 has 19 amino acids. Germline V gives CDR1 KGHSH, CDR2 LQKENI. The ends were cut back, 3 bases at V and 10 bases at J, with 31 bases in the middle.